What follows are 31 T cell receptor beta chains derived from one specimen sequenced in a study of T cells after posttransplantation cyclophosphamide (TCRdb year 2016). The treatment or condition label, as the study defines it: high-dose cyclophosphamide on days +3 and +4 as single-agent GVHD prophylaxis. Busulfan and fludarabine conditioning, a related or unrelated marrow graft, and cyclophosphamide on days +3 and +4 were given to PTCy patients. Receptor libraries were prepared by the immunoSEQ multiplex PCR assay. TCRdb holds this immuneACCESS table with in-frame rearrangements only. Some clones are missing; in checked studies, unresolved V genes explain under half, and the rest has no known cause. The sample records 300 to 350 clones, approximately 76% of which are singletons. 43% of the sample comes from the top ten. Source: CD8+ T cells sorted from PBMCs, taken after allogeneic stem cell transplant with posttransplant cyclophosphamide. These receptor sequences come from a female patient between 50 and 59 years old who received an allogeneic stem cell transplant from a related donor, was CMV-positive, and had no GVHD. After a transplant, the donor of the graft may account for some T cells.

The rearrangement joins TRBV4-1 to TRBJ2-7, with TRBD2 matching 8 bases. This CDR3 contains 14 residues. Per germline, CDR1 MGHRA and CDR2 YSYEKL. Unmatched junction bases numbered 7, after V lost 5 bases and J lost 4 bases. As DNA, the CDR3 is TGCGCCAGCAGCAAAAGCGGGACTAGTTACGAGCAGTACTTC. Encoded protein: CASSKSGTSYEQYF.

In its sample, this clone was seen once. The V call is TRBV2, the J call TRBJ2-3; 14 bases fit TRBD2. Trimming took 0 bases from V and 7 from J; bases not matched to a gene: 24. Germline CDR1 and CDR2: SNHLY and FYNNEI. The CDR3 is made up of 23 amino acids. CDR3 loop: CASSEAEMRTSGGHPLTAHTQYF. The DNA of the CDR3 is TGTGCCAGCAGTGAAGCGGAAATGAGGACTAGCGGGGGGCACCCCCTAACGGCACATACGCAGTATTTT. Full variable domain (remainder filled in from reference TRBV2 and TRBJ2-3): EPEVTQTPSHQVTQMGQEVILRCVPISNHLYFYWYRQILGQKVEFLVSFYNNEISEKSEIFDDQFSVERPDGSNFTLKIRSTKLEDSAMYFCASSEAEMRTSGGHPLTAHTQYFGPGTRLTVL.

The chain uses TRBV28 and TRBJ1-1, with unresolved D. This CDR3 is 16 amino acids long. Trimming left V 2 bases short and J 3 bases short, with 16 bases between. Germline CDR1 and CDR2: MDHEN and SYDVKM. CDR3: CASSLIGVATDTEAFF. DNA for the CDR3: TGTGCCAGCAGTTTAATCGGGGTGGCCACCGACACTGAAGCTTTCTTT. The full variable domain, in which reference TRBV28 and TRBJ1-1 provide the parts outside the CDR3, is DVKVTQSSRYLVKRTGEKVFLECVQDMDHENMFWYRQDPGLGLRLIYFSYDVKMKEKGDIPEGYSVSREKKERFSLILESASTNQTSMYLCASSLIGVATDTEAFFGQGTRLTVV.

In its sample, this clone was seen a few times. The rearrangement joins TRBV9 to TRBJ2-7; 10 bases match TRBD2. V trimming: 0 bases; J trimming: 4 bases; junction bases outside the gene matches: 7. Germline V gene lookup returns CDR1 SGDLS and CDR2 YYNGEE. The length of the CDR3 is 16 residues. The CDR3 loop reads CASSVGPLAGAYEQYF. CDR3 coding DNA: TGTGCCAGCAGCGTAGGTCCGCTAGCGGGAGCTTACGAGCAGTACTTC. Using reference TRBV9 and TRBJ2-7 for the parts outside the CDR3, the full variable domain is DSGVTQTPKHLITATGQRVTLRCSPRSGDLSVYWYQQSLDQGLQFLIQYYNGEERAKGNILERFSAQQFPDLHSELNLSSLELGDSALYFCASSVGPLAGAYEQYFGPGTRLTVT.

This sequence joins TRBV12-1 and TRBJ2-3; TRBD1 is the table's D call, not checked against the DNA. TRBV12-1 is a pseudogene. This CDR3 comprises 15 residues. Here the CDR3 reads CASSFGRQGTDTQYF. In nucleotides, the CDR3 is TGTGCCAGCAGCTTTGGGCGACAGGGCACAGATACGCAGTATTTT.

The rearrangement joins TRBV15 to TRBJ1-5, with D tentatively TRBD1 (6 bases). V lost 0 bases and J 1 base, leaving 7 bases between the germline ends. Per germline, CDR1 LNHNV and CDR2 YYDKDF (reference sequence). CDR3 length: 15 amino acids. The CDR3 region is CATSRDRGSNQPQHF. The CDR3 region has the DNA TGTGCCACCAGCAGAGATAGGGGGAGCAATCAGCCCCAGCATTTT. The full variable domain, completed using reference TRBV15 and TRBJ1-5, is DAMVIQNPRYQVTQFGKPVTLSCSQTLNHNVMYWYQQKSSQAPKLLFHYYDKDFNNEADTPDNFQSRRPNTSFCFLDIRSPGLGDTAMYLCATSRDRGSNQPQHFGDGTRLSIL.

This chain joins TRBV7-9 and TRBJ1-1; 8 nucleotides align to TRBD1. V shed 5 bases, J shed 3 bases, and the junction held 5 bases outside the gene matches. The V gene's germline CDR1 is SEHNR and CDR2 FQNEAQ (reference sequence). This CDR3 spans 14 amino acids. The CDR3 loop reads CASSLGQGDTEAFF. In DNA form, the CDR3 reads TGTGCCAGCAGCCTAGGACAGGGAGACACTGAAGCTTTCTTT.

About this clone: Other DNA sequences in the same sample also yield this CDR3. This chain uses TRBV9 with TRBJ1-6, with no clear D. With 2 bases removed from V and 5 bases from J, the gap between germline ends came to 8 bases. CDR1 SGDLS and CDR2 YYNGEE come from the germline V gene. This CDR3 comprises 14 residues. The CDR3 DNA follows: TGTGCCAGCAGCGTCGGTCTTCATAATTCACCCCTCCACTTT. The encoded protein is CASSVGLHNSPLHF. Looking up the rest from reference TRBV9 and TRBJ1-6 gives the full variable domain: DSGVTQTPKHLITATGQRVTLRCSPRSGDLSVYWYQQSLDQGLQFLIQYYNGEERAKGNILERFSAQQFPDLHSELNLSSLELGDSALYFCASSVGLHNSPLHFGNGTRLTVT.

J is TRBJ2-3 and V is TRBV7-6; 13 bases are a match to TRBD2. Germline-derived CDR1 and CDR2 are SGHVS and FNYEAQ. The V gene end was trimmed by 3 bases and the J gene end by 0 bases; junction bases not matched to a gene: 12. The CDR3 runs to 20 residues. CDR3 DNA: TGTGCCAGCAGCTTTAGAAGCCCTGGACTAGCGGGGGTTAGCACAGATACGCAGTATTTT. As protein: CASSFRSPGLAGVSTDTQYF.

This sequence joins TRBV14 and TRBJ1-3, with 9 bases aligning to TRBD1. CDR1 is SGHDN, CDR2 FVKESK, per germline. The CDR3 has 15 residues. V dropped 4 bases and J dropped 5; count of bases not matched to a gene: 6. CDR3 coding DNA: TGTGCCAGCAGCCTCCGGGGGACAGGGAGAAACACCATATATTTT. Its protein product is CASSLRGTGRNTIYF.

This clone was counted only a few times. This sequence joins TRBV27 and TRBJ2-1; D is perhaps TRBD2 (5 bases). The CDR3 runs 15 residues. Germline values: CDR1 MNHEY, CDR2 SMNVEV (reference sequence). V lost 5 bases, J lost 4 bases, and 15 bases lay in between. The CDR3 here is CASSPGLIQYNEQFF. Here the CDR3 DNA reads TGTGCCAGCAGTCCCGGACTCATCCAGTACAATGAGCAGTTCTTC.

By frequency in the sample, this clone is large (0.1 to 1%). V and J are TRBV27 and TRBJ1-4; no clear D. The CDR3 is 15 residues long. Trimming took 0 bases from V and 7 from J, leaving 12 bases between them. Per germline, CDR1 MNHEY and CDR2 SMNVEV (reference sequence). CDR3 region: CASSLSGSYGEKLFF. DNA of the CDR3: TGTGCCAGCAGTTTATCAGGGAGTTACGGTGAAAAACTGTTTTTT.

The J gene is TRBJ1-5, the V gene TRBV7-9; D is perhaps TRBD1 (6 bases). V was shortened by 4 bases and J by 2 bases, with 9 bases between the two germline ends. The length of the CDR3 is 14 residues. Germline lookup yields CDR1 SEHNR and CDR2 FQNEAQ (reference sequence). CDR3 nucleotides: TGTGCCAGCAGCTCCAGGGGAGGCAATCAGCCCCAGCATTTT. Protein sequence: CASSSRGGNQPQHF.

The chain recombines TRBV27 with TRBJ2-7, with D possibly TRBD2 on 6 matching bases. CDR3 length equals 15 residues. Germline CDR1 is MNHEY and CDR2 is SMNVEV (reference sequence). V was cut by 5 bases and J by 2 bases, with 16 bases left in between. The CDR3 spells CASSERADYPYEQYF. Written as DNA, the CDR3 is TGTGCCAGCAGTGAGCGAGCGGACTACCCCTACGAGCAGTACTTC.

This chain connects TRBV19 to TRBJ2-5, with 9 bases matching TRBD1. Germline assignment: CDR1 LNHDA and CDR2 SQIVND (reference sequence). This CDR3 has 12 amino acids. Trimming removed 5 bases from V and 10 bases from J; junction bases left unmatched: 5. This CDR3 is CASSLQGASQYF. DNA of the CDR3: TGTGCCAGTAGTTTACAGGGGGCGAGCCAGTACTTC.

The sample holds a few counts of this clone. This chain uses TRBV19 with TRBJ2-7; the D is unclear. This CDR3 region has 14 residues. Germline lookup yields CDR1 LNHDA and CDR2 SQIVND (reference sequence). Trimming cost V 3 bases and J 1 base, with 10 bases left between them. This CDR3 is CASSIVGWSYEQYF. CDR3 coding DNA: TGTGCCAGTAGTATTGTTGGCTGGTCCTACGAGCAGTACTTC.

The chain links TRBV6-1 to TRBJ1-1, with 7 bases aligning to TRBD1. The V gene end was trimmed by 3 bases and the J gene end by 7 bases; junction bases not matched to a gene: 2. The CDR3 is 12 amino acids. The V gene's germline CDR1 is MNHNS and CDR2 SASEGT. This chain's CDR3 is CASSETGLEAFF. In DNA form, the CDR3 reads TGTGCCAGCAGTGAGACAGGGCTTGAAGCTTTCTTT.

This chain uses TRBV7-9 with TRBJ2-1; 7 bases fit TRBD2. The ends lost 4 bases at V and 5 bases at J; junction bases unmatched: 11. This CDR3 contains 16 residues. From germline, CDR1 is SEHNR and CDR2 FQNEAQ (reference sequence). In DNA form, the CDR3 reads TGTGCCAGCAGCTGGGGGGGTAGCGGAAAAAACAATGAGCAGTTCTTC. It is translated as CASSWGGSGKNNEQFF.

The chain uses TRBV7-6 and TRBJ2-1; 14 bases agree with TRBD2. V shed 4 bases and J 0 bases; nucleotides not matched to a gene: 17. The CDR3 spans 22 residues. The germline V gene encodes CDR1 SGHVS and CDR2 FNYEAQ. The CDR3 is CASSSRGRTSGGPLSSYNEQFF. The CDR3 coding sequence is TGTGCCAGCAGCTCCAGGGGGAGGACTAGCGGGGGGCCTCTCAGCTCCTACAATGAGCAGTTCTTC.

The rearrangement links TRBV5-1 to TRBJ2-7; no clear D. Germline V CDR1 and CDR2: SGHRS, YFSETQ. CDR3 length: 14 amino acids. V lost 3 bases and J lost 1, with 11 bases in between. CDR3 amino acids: CASSSHWASYEQYF. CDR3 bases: TGCGCCAGCAGCTCTCACTGGGCATCCTACGAGCAGTACTTC.

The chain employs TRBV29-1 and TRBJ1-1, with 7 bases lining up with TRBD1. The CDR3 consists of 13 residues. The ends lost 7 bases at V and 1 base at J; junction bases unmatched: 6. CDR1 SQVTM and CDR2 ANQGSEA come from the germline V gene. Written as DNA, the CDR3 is TGCAGCGCACGGGACAGCTCGAACACTGAAGCTTTCTTT. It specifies CSARDSSNTEAFF.

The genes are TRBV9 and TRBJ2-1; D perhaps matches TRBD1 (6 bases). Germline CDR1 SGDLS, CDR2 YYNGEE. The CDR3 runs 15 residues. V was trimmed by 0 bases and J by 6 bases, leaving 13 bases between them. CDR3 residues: CASSVGWTEGNEQFF. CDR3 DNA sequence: TGTGCCAGCAGCGTAGGCTGGACAGAAGGCAATGAGCAGTTCTTC.

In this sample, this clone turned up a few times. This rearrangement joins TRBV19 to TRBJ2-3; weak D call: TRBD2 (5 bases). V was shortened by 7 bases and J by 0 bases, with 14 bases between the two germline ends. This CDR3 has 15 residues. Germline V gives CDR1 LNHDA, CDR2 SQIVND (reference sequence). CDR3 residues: CASIHSGESTDTQYF. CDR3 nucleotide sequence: TGTGCCAGTATTCATTCCGGGGAGAGCACAGATACGCAGTATTTT.

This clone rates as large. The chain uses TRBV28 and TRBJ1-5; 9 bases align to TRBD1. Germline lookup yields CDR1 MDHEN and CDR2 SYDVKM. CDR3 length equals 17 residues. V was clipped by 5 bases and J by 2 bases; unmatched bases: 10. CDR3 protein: CASSDRQGDLGNQPQHF. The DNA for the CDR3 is TGTGCCAGCAGTGACCGACAGGGGGATCTCGGCAATCAGCCCCAGCATTTT.

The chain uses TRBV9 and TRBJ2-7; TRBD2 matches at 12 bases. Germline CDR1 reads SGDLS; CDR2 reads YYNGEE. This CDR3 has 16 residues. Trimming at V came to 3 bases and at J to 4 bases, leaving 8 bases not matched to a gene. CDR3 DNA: TGTGCCAGCAGCGCGCTAGCGGGAGGGCCCTCGTACGAGCAGTACTTC. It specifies CASSALAGGPSYEQYF.

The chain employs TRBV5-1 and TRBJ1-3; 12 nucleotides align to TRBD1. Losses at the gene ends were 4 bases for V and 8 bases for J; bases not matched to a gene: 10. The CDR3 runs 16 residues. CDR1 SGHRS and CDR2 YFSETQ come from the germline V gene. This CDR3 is CASSTGTGGRLDTIYF. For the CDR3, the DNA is TGCGCCAGCAGCACCGGGACAGGGGGCCGATTAGACACCATATATTTT.

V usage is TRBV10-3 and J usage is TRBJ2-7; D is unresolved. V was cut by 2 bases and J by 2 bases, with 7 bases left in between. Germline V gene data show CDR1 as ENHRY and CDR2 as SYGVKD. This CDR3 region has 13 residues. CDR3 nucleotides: TGTGCCATCAGTGAGGAATCAGCCTACGAGCAGTACTTC. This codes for CAISEESAYEQYF.

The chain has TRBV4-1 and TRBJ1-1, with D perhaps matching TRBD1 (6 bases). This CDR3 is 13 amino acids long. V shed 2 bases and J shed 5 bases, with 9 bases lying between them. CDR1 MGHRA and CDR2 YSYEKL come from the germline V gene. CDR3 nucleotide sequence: TGCGCCAGCAGCCAAATGAGGGGGACTGAAGCTTTCTTT. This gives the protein CASSQMRGTEAFF.

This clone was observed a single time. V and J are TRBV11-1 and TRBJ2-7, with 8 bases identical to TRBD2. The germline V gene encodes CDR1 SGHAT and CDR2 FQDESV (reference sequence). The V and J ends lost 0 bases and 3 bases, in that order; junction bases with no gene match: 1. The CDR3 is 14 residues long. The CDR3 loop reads CASSLAGLDYEQYF. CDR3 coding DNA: TGTGCCAGCAGCTTAGCGGGACTAGACTACGAGCAGTACTTC.

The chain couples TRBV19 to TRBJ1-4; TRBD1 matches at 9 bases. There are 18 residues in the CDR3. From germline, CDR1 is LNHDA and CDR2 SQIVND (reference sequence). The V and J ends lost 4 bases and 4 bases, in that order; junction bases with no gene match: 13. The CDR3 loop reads CASSTESRDREGNEKLFF. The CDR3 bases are TGTGCCAGTAGTACCGAGTCCCGGGACAGGGAAGGTAATGAAAAACTGTTTTTT. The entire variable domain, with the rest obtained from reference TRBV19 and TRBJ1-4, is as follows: DGGITQSPKYLFRKEGQNVTLSCEQNLNHDAMYWYRQDPGQGLRLIYYSQIVNDFQKGDIAEGYSVSREKKESFPLTVTSAQKNPTAFYLCASSTESRDREGNEKLFFGSGTQLSVL.

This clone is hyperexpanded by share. CDR3 nucleotide sequence: TGTGCCAGCACCAGCCTTAGGGGTGAGCAGTTCTTC. Protein: CASTSLRGEQFF. This chain joins TRBV2 and TRBJ2-1, with D perhaps matching TRBD1 (5 bases). Germline V lookup: CDR1 SNHLY, CDR2 FYNNEI. The ends were cut back, 7 bases at V and 9 bases at J, with 13 bases in the middle. CDR3 length equals 12 residues. Full variable domain (outside the CDR3, taken from reference TRBV2 and TRBJ2-1): EPEVTQTPSHQVTQMGQEVILRCVPISNHLYFYWYRQILGQKVEFLVSFYNNEISEKSEIFDDQFSVERPDGSNFTLKIRSTKLEDSAMYFCASTSLRGEQFFGPGTRLTVL.